In its sample, the clone carrying this TCR beta chain was seen a few times. Its antigen is undetermined. This record comes from a study of beta chain features in type 1 diabetes. Germline-derived CDR1 and CDR2 are SGHDT and YYEEEE. CDR3 size: 13 residues. The V end lost 4 bases, the J end lost 1 base, and 8 bases lay between the germline ends. Regarding the study as a whole: Researchers report that Type 1 diabetes patients had moderately but significantly shorter TCRB CDR3s across all four CD4+ subsets.

Expressed TCRB transcripts were sequenced because the entire RNA isolate underwent reverse transcription. The protocol was immunoSEQ multiplex PCR, while the TCRdb copy is restricted to in-frame clones and leaves out a portion. The table lists roughly 260,000 clones, 11% of them singletons. The clonotype was recovered from a man aged 30 to 45 with type 1 diabetes. V usage is TRBV5-6 and J usage is TRBJ2-5; tentative D call: TRBD2 (6 bases). The material sequenced was naive CD4+ T cells from blood. CDR3 DNA: TGTGCCAGCAGCCGGGACTTCCAAGAGACCCAGTACTTC. This sequence encodes CASSRDFQETQYF. Combining the CDR3 with reference TRBV5-6 and TRBJ2-5 gives the whole variable domain DAGVTQSPTHLIKTRGQQVTLRCSPKSGHDTVSWYQQALGQGPQFIFQYYEEEERQRGNFPDRFSGHQFPNYSSELNVNALLLGDSALYLCASSRDFQETQYFGPGTRLLVL.